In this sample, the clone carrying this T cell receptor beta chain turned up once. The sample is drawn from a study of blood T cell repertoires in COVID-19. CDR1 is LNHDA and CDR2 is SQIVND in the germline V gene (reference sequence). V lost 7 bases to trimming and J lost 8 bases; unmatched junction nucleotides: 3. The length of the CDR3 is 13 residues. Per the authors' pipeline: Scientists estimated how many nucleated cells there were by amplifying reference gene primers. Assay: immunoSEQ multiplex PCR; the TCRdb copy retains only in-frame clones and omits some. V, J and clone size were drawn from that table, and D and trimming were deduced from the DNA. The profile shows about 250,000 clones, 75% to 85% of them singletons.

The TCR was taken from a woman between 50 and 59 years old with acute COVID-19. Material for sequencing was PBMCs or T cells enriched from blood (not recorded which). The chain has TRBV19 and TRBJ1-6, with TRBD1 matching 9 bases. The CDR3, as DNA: TGTGCCAGTAAGGGACAGGGAGATTCACCCCTCCACTTT. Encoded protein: CASKGQGDSPLHF.